The rows below give T cell receptor beta chains drawn from one sample of a study of CD8 T cells in Susac syndrome. Each CDR3 protein is one row after TCRdb ran MiXCR on the immunoSEQ multiplex PCR reads. The sample consists of approximately 170,000 distinct CDR3 sequences, around 93% of them appearing once. The sample was CD4+ T cells from PBMCs. These receptors were taken from a human donor in good health. Both conserved end residues are part of each CDR3. Each record gives: V gene, clone size, D gene, J gene, CDR3 DNA, CDR3 protein. The D gene is left open where the match is weak. The size field is filled for only some rows; it gives once, few, many or a size class.

>TRBV10-3|NA|NA|TRBJ2-7
TGTGCCATCAGTGAGTTAACCTACGAGCAGTACTTC
CAISELTYEQYF
>TRBV29-1|NA|NA|TRBJ2-5
TGCAGCGGATCCCCAAGAGGGGAGGAAGAGACCCAGTACTTC
CSGSPRGEEETQYF
>TRBV9|NA|NA|TRBJ1-1
TGTGCCAGCAGCGTAGATTGGGGAGGGTCGACTGAAGCTTTCTTT
CASSVDWGGSTEAFF
>TRBV27|NA|TRBD1|TRBJ2-2
TGTGCCAGCAGCCGGGACAGGATGAACACCGGGGAGCTGTTTTTT
CASSRDRMNTGELFF
>TRBV12-3/TRBV12-4|NA|TRBD1|TRBJ2-3
TGTGCCAGCAACCCGGGACAGGGATTCACAGATACGCAGTATTTT
CASNPGQGFTDTQYF
>TRBV7-9|NA|NA|TRBJ2-3
TGTGCCAGCAGCGGCGACAGTCAGGCAGATACGCAGTATTTT
CASSGDSQADTQYF
>TRBV20-1|NA|NA|TRBJ2-1
TGCAGTGCTAGTATCCCTTATGGATCCTACAATGAGCAGTTCTTC
CSASIPYGSYNEQFF
>TRBV2|once|TRBD2|TRBJ2-1
TGTGCCAGCAGCAAAGACTTTAGCGGGGGGGACTGGTACAATGAGCAGTTCTTC
CASSKDFSGGDWYNEQFF
>TRBV29-1|NA|NA|TRBJ2-3
TGCAGCGTTGCCGAGCCCAACCTAGATACGCAGTATTTT
CSVAEPNLDTQYF
>TRBV5-1|NA|NA|TRBJ2-7
TGCGCCAGCACCCCTGGCTTAGGTGGGGGGGCAGGCGAGCAGTACTTC
CASTPGLGGGAGEQYF
>TRBV5-1|NA|NA|TRBJ2-5
TGCGCCAGCAGCGCGGAAGAGACCCAGTACTTC
CASSAEETQYF
>TRBV2|NA|NA|TRBJ2-2
TGTGCCAGCTTGGGACTCGGCACCGGGGAGCTGTTTTTT
CASLGLGTGELFF
>TRBV19|NA|NA|TRBJ1-5
TGTGCCAGTAGCAACCGGGACCTCAATCAGCCCCAGCATTTT
CASSNRDLNQPQHF
>TRBV25-1|NA|NA|TRBJ1-2
TGTGCCAGCAGTGGTCCCTATGGCTACACCTTC
CASSGPYGYTF
>TRBV6-5|NA|TRBD2|TRBJ2-2
TGTGCCAGCAACAGCGGGGGGAACACCGGGGAGCTGTTTTTT
CASNSGGNTGELFF
>TRBV2|NA|TRBD1|TRBJ2-3
TGTGCCAGACAGGGGCAATCCACAGATACGCAGTATTTT
CARQGQSTDTQYF
>TRBV3-1|NA|NA|TRBJ1-3
TGTGCCAGCAGCCAAGACGGTGGCAGAAACACCATATATTTT
CASSQDGGRNTIYF
>TRBV5-8|NA|TRBD1|TRBJ1-2
TGTGCCAGCAGCAGAGACAGGGGGAACGATGGCTACACCTTC
CASSRDRGNDGYTF
>TRBV7-2|NA|NA|TRBJ2-7
TGTGCCAGCAGCTTACAGGGTATCAACGAGCAGTACTTC
CASSLQGINEQYF
>TRBV21-1|NA|NA|TRBJ1-6
TGTGCCAGCAGCAGGACCCTGTGGAATTCACCCCTCCACTTT
CASSRTLWNSPLHF
>TRBV23-1|once|NA|TRBJ2-1
TGCGCCAGCAGTCGACAAACCACCGGATACAATGAGCAGTTCTTC
CASSRQTTGYNEQFF
>TRBV7-2|NA|TRBD2|TRBJ2-3
TGTGCCAGCAGCTTAGGACTAGCGGGGATCACAGATACGCAGTATTTT
CASSLGLAGITDTQYF
>TRBV27|NA|TRBD2|TRBJ2-7
TGTGCCAGCAGTTTATTGGCTAGCGGGGGCCATGGCGAGCAGTACTTC
CASSLLASGGHGEQYF
>TRBV9|once|NA|TRBJ2-2
TGTGCCAGCAGCCCTAACCGGGGGGCTGGCACCGGGGAGCTGTTTTTT
CASSPNRGAGTGELFF
>TRBV11-2|NA|NA|TRBJ1-1
TGTGCCAGCAGCTCTCAGTCGAACACTGAAGCTTTCTTT
CASSSQSNTEAFF
>TRBV6-5|NA|NA|TRBJ1-4
TGTGCCAGCACCCCATCGGGACCGTCATTGGGAAAACTGTTTTTT
CASTPSGPSLGKLFF
>TRBV5-1|NA|TRBD1|TRBJ1-4
TGCGCCAGCAGCCCCAGACGACAGGGAGCAACTAATGAAAAACTGTTTTTT
CASSPRRQGATNEKLFF
>TRBV5-1|once|TRBD1|TRBJ2-7
TGCGCCAGCAGCCCCGAGGGACAGGGGATTGACGAGCAGTACTTC
CASSPEGQGIDEQYF
>TRBV12-3/TRBV12-4|NA|NA|TRBJ1-1
TGTGCCAGCAGGCGGACAGTGAACACTGAAGCTTTCTTT
CASRRTVNTEAFF
>TRBV16|NA|NA|TRBJ1-2
TGTGCCAGCAGCCAATTCGGATATGGCTACACCTTC
CASSQFGYGYTF
>TRBV29-1|NA|NA|TRBJ2-7
TGCAGCGTCCGAGACTACGAGCAGTACTTC
CSVRDYEQYF
>TRBV5-6|once|NA|TRBJ2-2
TGTGCCAGCAGCTTCAGCGGAGTGAGGGACACCGGGGAGCTGTTTTTT
CASSFSGVRDTGELFF
>TRBV4-1|NA|TRBD1|TRBJ1-3
TGCGCCAGCAGCCAAGAGGGAGGGGGCAGAAACACCATATATTTT
CASSQEGGGRNTIYF
>TRBV6-5|NA|TRBD1|TRBJ2-1
TGTGCCAGCAGTTACTCGATGACAGGGAGCTCCTACAATGAGCAGTTCTTC
CASSYSMTGSSYNEQFF
>TRBV3-1|NA|TRBD1|TRBJ2-7
TGTGCCAGCAGCCCGGGACAGGGATTGGCGACCTACGAGCAGTACTTC
CASSPGQGLATYEQYF
>TRBV7-9|once|NA|TRBJ1-1
TGTGCCAGCAGCTTAACTACGGGGAACACTGAAGCTTTCTTT
CASSLTTGNTEAFF
>TRBV5-1|NA|NA|TRBJ1-4
TGCGCCAGCAGCTTACAGGGTGCTGAAAAACTGTTTTTT
CASSLQGAEKLFF
>TRBV5-4|NA|NA|TRBJ2-2
TGTGCCAGCAGCACAGGGACGAGGCCCGGGGAGCTGTTTTTT
CASSTGTRPGELFF
>TRBV7-3|NA|NA|TRBJ2-2
TGTGCCAGCAGCTTAGTCCCCCAGGGGACCGGGGAGCTGTTTTTT
CASSLVPQGTGELFF
>TRBV18|NA|NA|TRBJ1-1
TGTGCCAGCTCACGCGACCCAGGTATGAACACTGAAGCTTTCTTT
CASSRDPGMNTEAFF
>TRBV27|NA|TRBD1|TRBJ2-7
TGTGCCAGCAGCCCCGGGACAGGTCACCCAAACTACGAGCAGTACTTC
CASSPGTGHPNYEQYF
>TRBV23-1|NA|NA|TRBJ2-7
TGCGCCAGCAGTCAATGGGCACGCTTCCTAGGCGAGTACGAGCAGTACTTC
CASSQWARFLGEYEQYF
>TRBV24-1|NA|TRBD2|TRBJ2-3
TGTGCCACCAGTGATTCCATAGCGGGGCTCACAGATACGCAGTATTTT
CATSDSIAGLTDTQYF
>TRBV20-1|NA|NA|TRBJ1-2
TGCAGTGCTAGTTCACTGTCAGGATACTATGGCTACACCTTC
CSASSLSGYYGYTF
>TRBV2|NA|NA|TRBJ1-2
TGTGCCAGCAACAGTTTAGGAGGGATAGGCTACACCTTC
CASNSLGGIGYTF
>TRBV20-1|NA|TRBD1|TRBJ1-1
TGCAGTGCTCCGGGACTGTCCCAGGGGGACACTGAAGCTTTCTTT
CSAPGLSQGDTEAFF
>TRBV20-1|once|NA|TRBJ2-5
TGCAGTGCTGCTTTTGGACATGGGTCGTCCCAGTACTTC
CSAAFGHGSSQYF
>TRBV20-1|NA|NA|TRBJ2-1
TGCAGTGCTAGAGAGTACCTCTCCAATGAGCAGTTCTTC
CSAREYLSNEQFF
>TRBV3-1|NA|NA|TRBJ1-6
TGTGCCAGCAGCCAAGGCAGAAATTCACCCCTCCACTTT
CASSQGRNSPLHF
>TRBV24-1|NA|TRBD1|TRBJ2-2
TGTGCCACCAGTGATCCCGGGACAGGGAAGATGGGGGAGCTGTTTTTT
CATSDPGTGKMGELFF
>TRBV7-2|NA|TRBD2|TRBJ2-1
TGTGCCAGCAGCTCCCCTAGCGGGTCTAATGAGCAGTTCTTC
CASSSPSGSNEQFF
>TRBV20-1|NA|NA|TRBJ1-4
TGCAGTGCTAGAGATCTTCAGGGGATGGGAGAAAAACTGTTTTTT
CSARDLQGMGEKLFF
>TRBV7-2|NA|NA|TRBJ2-7
TGTGCCAGCAGCTTAACGGCAGGTCCCTACGAGCAGTACTTC
CASSLTAGPYEQYF
>TRBV6-1|NA|NA|TRBJ2-1
TGTGCCAGCAGTGAAGCCAGGGGTGAGCAGTTCTTC
CASSEARGEQFF
>TRBV7-8|NA|TRBD1|TRBJ1-1
TGTGCCAGCAGCTTAGGGATAAACAGGGGAGAAGCTTTCTTT
CASSLGINRGEAFF
>TRBV18|NA|TRBD1|TRBJ1-2
TGTGCCAGCTCACCCTTTCAGACCGGGACAGGGGAGTATGGCTACACCTTC
CASSPFQTGTGEYGYTF
>TRBV20-1|NA|NA|TRBJ1-2
TGCAGTGCTAGGGACAGCTATGGCTACACCTTC
CSARDSYGYTF